Listed below are T cell receptor beta chains from one sample, sequenced in a study of control samples from healthy donors and cancer patients. Using immunoSEQ multiplex PCR, the repertoire was profiled, and TCRdb retains in-frame clones only, with some absent. This sample has more than 100,000 clones; 80% to 95% occur once, and the top ten carry approximately 8%. The sample comprised blood. Source of these receptors: a woman aged 18-30 years in good health. The CDR3 runs from the conserved cysteine through the conserved F or W.

v_gene,j_gene,CDR3aa
TRBV7-9,TRBJ1-5,CASSPTARGQPQHF
TRBV5-5,TRBJ1-2,CASSPGGANYGYTF
TRBV6-2/TRBV6-3,TRBJ2-7,CASSYPDYEQYF
TRBV10-3,TRBJ2-7,CAVLTQGGNEQYF
TRBV24-1,TRBJ1-1,CATRNRGLTEAFF
TRBV4-2,TRBJ2-7,CASSQDWEVYPYEQYF
TRBV5-6,TRBJ1-2,CASRRDPSYGYTF
TRBV6-5,TRBJ1-2,CASRDRDRYGYTF
TRBV3-1/TRBV3-2,TRBJ2-7,CASSRRGEYEQYF
TRBV6-5,TRBJ1-6,CASSPDRILYSPLHF
TRBV19,TRBJ2-7,CASSRGRQGSFEQYF
TRBV9,TRBJ2-3,CASSVEAGGKSTDTQYF
TRBV6-2/TRBV6-3,TRBJ1-2,CASSYKGDYGYTF
TRBV24-1,TRBJ1-2,CATSAADRVHGYTF
TRBV4-3,TRBJ2-2,CASSQDQGSGGSRTGELFF
TRBV2,TRBJ1-1,CASSEGDTEAFF
TRBV6-6,TRBJ1-5,CASTNENQPQHF
TRBV7-2,TRBJ2-1,CASSTPLAGGPIEQFF
TRBV19,TRBJ2-1,CASSGAGGKGSYNEQFF
TRBV3-1/TRBV3-2,TRBJ2-5,CASQPTTRSPQYF
TRBV18,TRBJ1-3,CASSPSVGSPSGNTIYF
TRBV20-1,TRBJ2-5,CSASQETQYF
TRBV5-6,TRBJ1-3,CASSLGRGSSGNTIYF
TRBV9,TRBJ2-1,CASSPRGRGGDEQFF
TRBV7-9,TRBJ2-3,CASSLSGGSDTQYF
TRBV5-4,TRBJ2-6,CASSRLQGTGGANVLTF
TRBV14,TRBJ1-1,CASSPTRRSTEAFF
TRBV12-3/TRBV12-4,TRBJ1-6,CASSPISNSPLHF